Shown below are 30 T cell receptor beta chains from a single sample sequenced in a study of blood T cell repertoires in COVID-19. Sequencing used immunoSEQ multiplex PCR; TCRdb keeps in-frame clones, though not all of them. Among under 300,000 clones, more than 75% were seen once, and the ten largest hold about an eighth. Sample: peripheral blood. The receptor source for this set is a woman in her sixties or seventies with active or convalescent COVID-19.

This clone was seen a single time. V gene TRBV6-5 combines with J gene TRBJ1-6; D ambiguous. The V gene lost 8 bases and the J gene lost 7 bases, with 6 bases spanning the gap. This CDR3 has 11 amino acids. The germline CDR1 and CDR2 sequences are MNHEY and SVGAGI. CDR3 nucleotides: TGTGCCAGCGGAGGAAATTCACCCCTCCACTTT. It yields the protein CASGGNSPLHF.

The chain carries TRBV7-6 and TRBJ2-2; maybe TRBD2 (5 bases). This CDR3 has 16 amino acids. Germline V gives CDR1 SGHVS, CDR2 FNYEAQ. The germline V and J ends were trimmed by 2 bases and 1 base, with 11 bases remaining between them. CDR3 amino acids: CASSLFPRGNTGELFF. CDR3 DNA: TGTGCCAGCAGCTTATTCCCCCGGGGGAACACCGGGGAGCTGTTTTTT.

J is TRBJ1-2 and V is TRBV19; 8 bases are a match to TRBD1. This CDR3 contains 14 residues. Germline CDR1 is LNHDA and CDR2 is SQIVND (reference sequence). The V and J ends lost 1 base and 5 bases, in that order; junction bases with no gene match: 3. The CDR3 region is CASSIVGTGYGYTF. For the CDR3, the DNA is TGTGCCAGTAGTATAGTCGGGACAGGTTATGGCTACACCTTC.

The gene calls are TRBV19 and TRBJ1-2; 8 bases are a match to TRBD1. CDR1 is LNHDA, CDR2 SQIVND, per germline (reference sequence). The V segment lost 3 bases and the J segment 4 bases; nucleotides outside the gene matches: 4. The CDR3 runs 14 residues. The DNA for the CDR3 is TGTGCCAGTAGTATCAGGGGGCGCACCTATGGCTACACCTTC. Protein product: CASSIRGRTYGYTF.

This clone was detected only once. This chain links TRBV9 with TRBJ1-5, with 10 nucleotides matching TRBD1. This CDR3 comprises 15 residues. V shed 4 bases, J shed 6 bases, and the junction held 7 bases outside the gene matches. Germline-derived CDR1 and CDR2 are SGDLS and YYNGEE. CDR3 in DNA: TGTGCCAGCAGCCTAGAGGGGACAGGGGTTCAGCCCCAGCATTTT. Translation: CASSLEGTGVQPQHF.

J is TRBJ1-3 and V is TRBV6-5; D is possibly TRBD1 (5 bases). The CDR3 is 16 amino acids. The germline gives CDR1 MNHEY, CDR2 SVGAGI. V lost 2 bases, J lost 0 bases, and 11 bases lay in between. The CDR3 region is CASSYGHQYSGNTIYF. In nucleotides, the CDR3 is TGTGCCAGCAGTTACGGACATCAGTACTCTGGAAACACCATATATTTT.

This clone was counted between two and nine times. For the CDR3, the DNA is TGTGCCAGCAGTGAGGGGGGGACTAATGAAAAACTGTTTTTT. Its translation is CASSEGGTNEKLFF. The genes are TRBV6-1 and TRBJ1-4, with D possibly matching TRBD1 (5 bases). Trimming removed 3 bases at V and 2 bases at J, with 7 bases between. Germline loops: CDR1 MNHNS, CDR2 SASEGT. This CDR3 has 14 residues.

The gene calls are TRBV5-6 and TRBJ1-5; 7 nucleotides match TRBD1. This CDR3 is 15 amino acids long. Looked up from germline, CDR1 is SGHDT and CDR2 is YYEEEE. The V segment lost 4 bases and the J segment 3 bases; nucleotides outside the gene matches: 7. CDR3 nucleotides: TGTGCCAGCAGCATCCGGGACAGACACAATCAGCCCCAGCATTTT. As protein: CASSIRDRHNQPQHF.

V and J are TRBV9 and TRBJ2-3; no firm D call. Trimming stripped 2 bases from V and 6 bases from J, with 13 bases between. This CDR3 region has 14 residues. Germline V gene lookup returns CDR1 SGDLS and CDR2 YYNGEE. CDR3 residues: CASSVRPQADTQYF. CDR3 in DNA: TGTGCCAGCAGCGTCCGCCCCCAGGCGGATACGCAGTATTTT.

This sequence joins TRBV2 and TRBJ1-6; TRBD1 agrees at 8 bases. Germline loops: CDR1 SNHLY, CDR2 FYNNEI. The CDR3 is made up of 15 amino acids. J gave up 7 bases and V 6 bases, and 8 bases lay outside the gene matches. CDR3 sequence (DNA): TGTGCCAGCAGAAAAGGACAGGGTAAAAATTCACCCCTCCACTTT. Its translation is CASRKGQGKNSPLHF. The full variable domain, in which reference TRBV2 and TRBJ1-6 provide the parts outside the CDR3, is EPEVTQTPSHQVTQMGQEVILRCVPISNHLYFYWYRQILGQKVEFLVSFYNNEISEKSEIFDDQFSVERPDGSNFTLKIRSTKLEDSAMYFCASRKGQGKNSPLHFGNGTRLTVT.

The chain is built from TRBV25-1 and TRBJ1-1; D may be TRBD1 (5 bases). The V gene lost 5 bases and the J gene lost 0 bases, with 10 bases spanning the gap. The CDR3 has 14 residues. CDR1 and CDR2 (germline): MGHDK, SYGVNS. The DNA for the CDR3 is TGTGCCAGCAGTTCGGGCAGGGTGAACACTGAAGCTTTCTTT. Protein: CASSSGRVNTEAFF.

The table lists this clone with a count of one. The CDR3 loop is CASSVDGTGPYEQYF. CDR3 DNA: TGTGCCAGCAGCGTAGATGGGACAGGGCCCTACGAGCAGTACTTC. V usage is TRBV9 and J usage is TRBJ2-7, with 9 bases fitting TRBD1. The CDR3 contains 15 residues. Per germline, CDR1 SGDLS and CDR2 YYNGEE. The V gene end was trimmed by 0 bases and the J gene end by 2 bases; junction bases not matched to a gene: 3. Full variable domain (remainder filled in from reference TRBV9 and TRBJ2-7): DSGVTQTPKHLITATGQRVTLRCSPRSGDLSVYWYQQSLDQGLQFLIQYYNGEERAKGNILERFSAQQFPDLHSELNLSSLELGDSALYFCASSVDGTGPYEQYFGPGTRLTVT.

The chain joins TRBV9 to TRBJ2-7; 8 bases agree with TRBD2. Trimming removed 0 bases from V and 1 base from J; junction bases left unmatched: 6. Per germline, CDR1 SGDLS and CDR2 YYNGEE. The CDR3 loop spans 16 amino acids. The CDR3 nucleotides are TGTGCCAGCAGCGTAGGACCGGGGGGGACTTCCTACGAGCAGTACTTC. Translation: CASSVGPGGTSYEQYF.

The chain is built from TRBV19 and TRBJ2-1, with D hard to call. The CDR3 has 13 amino acids. V lost 3 bases and J lost 8, with 11 bases in between. Germline CDR1 and CDR2: LNHDA and SQIVND (reference sequence). The CDR3 reads CASSIKLFDEQFF. The CDR3 DNA follows: TGTGCCAGTAGTATCAAACTTTTCGATGAGCAGTTCTTC.

This sequence joins TRBV6-5 and TRBJ1-1, with 8 nucleotides matching TRBD1. The V gene's germline CDR1 is MNHEY and CDR2 SVGAGI. J lost 0 bases, V lost 2 bases, and 2 bases had no gene match. CDR3 size: 15 residues. The CDR3 DNA sequence: TGTGCCAGCAGTTACAGGGACAGGCTGAACACTGAAGCTTTCTTT. This encodes CASSYRDRLNTEAFF.

This chain uses TRBV14 with TRBJ1-2; 10 bases align to TRBD1. In germline, CDR1 is SGHDN, CDR2 FVKESK. The CDR3 length is 14 residues. With 4 bases clipped from V and 7 bases from J, the junction kept 6 bases outside the gene matches. The CDR3 DNA reads TGTGCCAGCAGCCCGACAGGGGGCGTCCGTGGCTACACCTTC. Translation gives CASSPTGGVRGYTF.

V and J are TRBV10-3 and TRBJ2-7; 7 bases align to TRBD2. CDR3 size: 13 residues. The V gene end was trimmed by 3 bases and the J gene end by 4 bases; junction bases not matched to a gene: 3. Per the germline V gene, CDR1 is ENHRY and CDR2 is SYGVKD. In nucleotides, the CDR3 is TGTGCCATCAGTGAAGGGGACTATTACGAGCAGTACTTC. Translated, it gives CAISEGDYYEQYF.

The sample holds many counts of this clone. This chain connects TRBV29-1 to TRBJ1-3; D is possibly TRBD1 (6 bases). The CDR3 spans 13 residues. Trimming removed 7 bases at V and 0 bases at J, with 10 bases between. Germline V gene lookup returns CDR1 SQVTM and CDR2 ANQGSEA. Here the CDR3 DNA reads TGCAGCGCCGTACAGGGCTCTGGAAACACCATATATTTT. Its protein product is CSAVQGSGNTIYF.

V usage is TRBV5-1 and J usage is TRBJ2-1; TRBD1 matches at 8 bases. Germline V gives CDR1 SGHRS, CDR2 YFSETQ. The CDR3 has 14 residues. J was trimmed by 10 bases and V by 0 bases; bases with no gene match: 6. This CDR3 reads CASSLVSGQAEQFF. The CDR3 DNA sequence: TGCGCCAGCAGCTTGGTTTCGGGACAGGCCGAGCAGTTCTTC.

The chain joins TRBV4-1 to TRBJ1-6; D uncertain. The germline CDR1 and CDR2 sequences are MGHRA and YSYEKL. This CDR3 region has 14 residues. Trimming stripped 1 base from V and 7 bases from J, with 8 bases between. The chain's CDR3 is CASSQVVANSPLHF. The CDR3 DNA reads TGCGCCAGCAGCCAAGTGGTAGCAAATTCACCCCTCCACTTT.

This sequence joins TRBV28 and TRBJ2-2; 7 positions match TRBD1. The CDR3 consists of 16 residues. The ends lost 4 bases at V and 2 bases at J; junction bases unmatched: 7. Germline assignment: CDR1 MDHEN and CDR2 SYDVKM. The CDR3 spells CASSYQLGGNTGELFF. In nucleotides, the CDR3 is TGTGCCAGCAGTTACCAACTAGGGGGCAACACCGGGGAGCTGTTTTTT.

The rearrangement uses TRBV2 and TRBJ2-1, with TRBD2 identical over 12 bases. The CDR3 covers 15 residues. V lost 7 bases, J lost 2 bases, and 3 bases stayed unmatched. Germline V gene data show CDR1 as SNHLY and CDR2 as FYNNEI. Written as DNA, the CDR3 is TGTGCCAGCAAAGGACTAGCGGGGACCTACAATGAGCAGTTCTTC. Translation: CASKGLAGTYNEQFF.

This chain connects TRBV30 to TRBJ1-2; tentatively, D is TRBD1 (5 bases). Germline CDR1 is GTSNPN and CDR2 is SVGIG (reference sequence). The V end lost 7 bases, the J end lost 4 bases, and 13 bases lay between the germline ends. This CDR3 has 12 amino acids. The CDR3 region is CAYLDRTYGYTF. The CDR3 nucleotides read TGTGCCTACCTCGACAGAACCTATGGCTACACCTTC.

This chain links TRBV25-1 with TRBJ1-4; 9 positions match TRBD1. The V and J ends lost 6 bases and 5 bases, in that order; junction bases with no gene match: 1. Per germline, CDR1 MGHDK and CDR2 SYGVNS. The CDR3 contains 13 residues. Written as DNA, the CDR3 is TGTGCCAGCAGAGACAGGGGGAATGAAAAACTGTTTTTT. Residues: CASRDRGNEKLFF. The full variable domain, completed using reference TRBV25-1 and TRBJ1-4, is EADIYQTPRYLVIGTGKKITLECSQTMGHDKMYWYQQDPGMELHLIHYSYGVNSTEKGDLSSESTVSRIRTEHFPLTLESARPSHTSQYLCASRDRGNEKLFFGSGTQLSVL.

The chain combines TRBV30 with TRBJ1-2; 7 nucleotides agree with TRBD1. Germline V gives CDR1 GTSNPN, CDR2 SVGIG (reference sequence). This CDR3 comprises 13 residues. V lost 0 bases and J lost 8; bases outside the gene matches: 6. The CDR3, as DNA: TGTGCCTGGAGTGTACCGGGCAGGGGGGGCTACACCTTC. Its translation: CAWSVPGRGGYTF.

The DNA for the CDR3 is TGTGCCAGCAGCCGAGGAGGTGATTCACCCCTCCACTTT. Translation gives CASSRGGDSPLHF. The V and J genes are TRBV11-3 and TRBJ1-6; D gene ambiguous. V was cut by 5 bases and J by 8 bases, with 10 bases left in between. The CDR3 extends over 13 amino acids. From germline, CDR1 is SGHNT and CDR2 YENEEA.

Regarding this clone: Distinct nucleotide sequences in the sample also encode this CDR3. This chain links TRBV6-1 with TRBJ2-7, with 15 bases fitting TRBD2. The CDR3 loop spans 15 amino acids. V lost 3 bases, J lost 3 bases, and 0 bases stayed unmatched. Germline V gene data show CDR1 as MNHNS and CDR2 as SASEGT. In DNA, the CDR3 is TGTGCCAGCAGTGAGGGACTAGCGGGGGGCTACGAGCAGTACTTC. Its translation: CASSEGLAGGYEQYF.

The chain links TRBV7-3 to TRBJ2-1, with D tentatively TRBD2 (6 bases). Germline V gives CDR1 SGHTA, CDR2 FQGTGA. The CDR3 extends over 15 amino acids. The V and J ends lost 4 bases and 8 bases respectively, with 18 bases between them. The CDR3, as DNA: TGTGCCAGCAGCTCTACCGGGGGAGGACAAGATGAGCAGTTCTTC. It specifies CASSSTGGGQDEQFF.

This clone has only one observation. The chain uses TRBV9 and TRBJ2-5, with D perhaps matching TRBD2 (5 bases). The CDR3 has 15 residues. The V end was cut by 0 bases, the J end by 2 bases, with 11 bases between. Germline lookup yields CDR1 SGDLS and CDR2 YYNGEE. CDR3 bases: TGTGCCAGCAGCGTAGCTACGGGGAAACAAGAGACCCAGTACTTC. Its translation is CASSVATGKQETQYF.

J is TRBJ1-2 and V is TRBV10-3, with D possibly TRBD1 on 6 matching bases. This CDR3 has 14 residues. Germline V gene sequence: CDR1 ENHRY, CDR2 SYGVKD. Trimming stripped 1 base from V and 4 bases from J, with 10 bases between. The CDR3: CAISELAGAYGYTF. CDR3 DNA sequence: TGTGCCATCAGTGAGTTGGCGGGGGCCTATGGCTACACCTTC.